This entry is about one TCR beta chain. The antigen is undetermined. The V and J ends lost 2 bases and 4 bases respectively, with 8 bases between them. There are 13 residues in the CDR3. From germline, CDR1 is LGHNA and CDR2 YSLEER. The method was immunoSEQ multiplex PCR; TCRdb's version includes in-frame clones alone and lacks a portion of them. The sample lists 25,000 to 30,000 clones, roughly three quarters occurring once. This entry belongs to a study of neoadjuvant nivolumab and ipilimumab in lung cancer. Findings and caveats of the study: Only a small number of samples underwent TCR sequencing. Blood richness before therapy tracked richness in tumors resected after neoadjuvant therapy. Only two of four nivolumab-treated tumors gained richness and clonality by surgery.

This chain uses TRBV4-3 with TRBJ1-2, with TRBD1 as a possible D gene (6 bases). The clonotype originates from an adult with non-small cell lung cancer. The source was tumor tissue, collected after neoadjuvant nivolumab, alone or with ipilimumab, at or shortly before surgery. CDR3 coding DNA: TGCGCCAGCAGCCAACCAGGGGCCTATGGCTACACCTTC. This gives the protein CASSQPGAYGYTF.